The following is a T cell receptor beta chain sequence with its context. There are 14 residues in the CDR3. Germline CDR1 reads LNHDA; CDR2 reads SQIVND (reference sequence). V was cut by 7 bases and J by 2 bases, with 14 bases left in between. 13 Jbeta primers and 60 Vbeta primers were used for the PCR. The assay was immunoSEQ multiplex PCR, and TCRdb's table has in-frame clones only and misses some. The table has under 200,000 clones, more than 65% seen once; the top ten hold 0.5% to 0.55%. The entry originates in a study of cytomegalovirus exposure and HLA in healthy donors. Sequenced sample: PBMCs. The gene calls are TRBV19 and TRBJ2-5, with D unclear. This receptor was identified in a woman in her fifties or sixties in good health and CMV-seronegative. The CDR3 region is CASNNGQDQETQYF. CDR3 DNA sequence: TGTGCCAGTAATAATGGGCAGGATCAAGAGACCCAGTACTTC.